This T cell receptor (beta chain) was retrieved from a study of shared T cell receptors in the human thymus. This clone was counted a few times. The CDR3 has 11 amino acids. Germline CDR1 and CDR2: MNHNY and SVGAGI (reference sequence). Trimming removed 8 bases from V and 9 bases from J, with 11 bases in between. Here immunoSEQ multiplex PCR was the method, and the copy in TCRdb shows in-frame clones only, minus some. Counted here are about 500,000 clones, 75% to 85% occurring once; the ten biggest clones make up around 0.012%. These records were also assigned to another study, of human thymus T cells.

Sequencing used thymocytes. The clonotype was recovered from a boy under two years old with a congenital heart defect. The chain employs TRBV6-6 and TRBJ2-4; D might be TRBD2 (6 bases). The CDR3 nucleotides read TGTGCCAGCTCGGCGGGGTCCATTCAGTACTTC. Translation gives CASSAGSIQYF.